The 21 T cell receptor beta chains below all came from one sample that was sequenced in a study of T-cell memory formation after mild COVID-19. MiXCR, run by TCRdb on the 5' RACE reads, gives a single entry per CDR3 protein. The table lists some 350,000 distinct CDR3 sequences, 15% to 20% of them singletons. The sequencing sample was made of PBMCs or a T cell subset sorted from them (not recorded which). The receptors come from a young man who had mild COVID-19 (a few samples of this study predate the infection). Cell type and time point are not known.

The gene calls are TRBV4-2 and TRBJ2-7; no definite D call. Germline V gene sequence: CDR1 LGHNA, CDR2 YNFKEQ. The CDR3 has 15 amino acids. Trimming shortened V by 0 bases and J by 3 bases, and 12 bases separated the two germline ends. The CDR3 DNA reads TGTGCCAGCAGCCAAGAAAACTCTCTTGGCTACGAGCAGTACGTC. Translating gives CASSQENSLGYEQYV.

This clonotype was detected a few times. The V call is TRBV28, the J call TRBJ2-2, with D perhaps matching TRBD1 or TRBD2 (6 bases each). Trimming took off 8 bases at V and 2 bases at J, with 12 bases between the two ends. The germline V gene encodes CDR1 MDHEN and CDR2 SYDVKM. The CDR3 is 14 amino acids. Written as DNA, the CDR3 is TGTGCCAGCGGCCCGGGGGCCAACACCGGGGAGCTGTTTTTT. This sequence encodes CASGPGANTGELFF.

This clonotype has more than one count but fewer than ten. CDR3 residues: CASKLQGPPAGAFF. CDR3 sequence (DNA): TGTGCCAGCAAATTACAGGGGCCGCCCGCGGGGGCTTTCTTT. This chain uses TRBV2 with TRBJ1-1; TRBD1 aligns across 7 bases. Losses at the gene ends were 7 bases for V and 11 bases for J; bases not matched to a gene: 16. Germline CDR1 and CDR2: SNHLY and FYNNEI. This CDR3 comprises 14 residues.

This clonotype was found a few times. The genes are TRBV7-9 and TRBJ1-3, with TRBD1 as a possible D gene (5 bases). Germline CDR1 SEHNR, CDR2 FQNEAQ (reference sequence). The length of the CDR3 is 15 residues. With 5 bases removed from V and 4 bases from J, the gap between germline ends came to 15 bases. CDR3: CASSVQGSWGNTIYF. Written as DNA, the CDR3 is TGTGCCAGCAGCGTGCAGGGATCGTGGGGAAACACCATATATTTT.

The chain recombines TRBV6-1 with TRBJ1-2; D might be TRBD1 (6 bases). The CDR3 has 15 amino acids. Trimming took off 5 bases at V and 4 bases at J, with 17 bases between the two ends. CDR1 and CDR2 from the germline V gene are MNHNS and SASEGT. Here the CDR3 DNA reads TGTGCCAGCAGTCAGTCCAGGGGATGGGGCTATGGCTACACCTTC. This sequence encodes CASSQSRGWGYGYTF.

This clonotype occurred a few times. The chain combines TRBV9 with TRBJ2-1; 8 nucleotides match TRBD2. The germline gives CDR1 SGDLS, CDR2 YYNGEE. The CDR3 has 13 residues. The J segment lost 4 bases and the V segment lost 7 bases, leaving 4 bases of the junction unmatched. CDR3 DNA: TGTGCCAGCCATCGGGGGGGTTACAATGAGCAGTTCTTC. Translated, it gives CASHRGGYNEQFF.

This clonotype occurred a few times. The chain carries TRBV7-2 and TRBJ2-3; no clear D. Looked up from germline, CDR1 is SGHTA and CDR2 is FQGNSA. The CDR3 length is 13 residues. The V end was cut by 7 bases, the J end by 7 bases, with 15 bases between. The CDR3 sequence is CASIAPAANTQYF. CDR3 DNA: TGTGCCAGCATCGCGCCGGCGGCGAATACGCAGTATTTT.

The sample holds a few counts of this clonotype. V gene TRBV6-5 combines with J gene TRBJ1-5, with D possibly being TRBD1 (5 bases). Trimming stripped 5 bases from V and 10 bases from J, with 21 bases between. This CDR3 spans 15 amino acids. CDR1 MNHEY and CDR2 SVGAGI come from the germline V gene. CDR3 DNA: TGTGCCAGCAGTGAAGTGGAGAGCCGGAGGGGTCCCCAGCATTTT. Translation: CASSEVESRRGPQHF.

This clonotype was recorded a few times. DNA for the CDR3: TGCGCCAGCAGCCTAGGGACAGGAGATAACACCGGGGAGCTGTTTTTT. Encoded protein: CASSLGTGDNTGELFF. V usage is TRBV4-3 and J usage is TRBJ2-2; 8 nucleotides align to TRBD1. CDR1 and CDR2 (germline): LGHNA, YSLEER. There are 16 residues in the CDR3. V was clipped by 4 bases and J by 2 bases; unmatched bases: 6.

This clonotype was counted a few times. This chain joins TRBV28 and TRBJ2-4; D is perhaps TRBD1 (6 bases). Germline V CDR1 and CDR2: MDHEN, SYDVKM. CDR3 length equals 12 residues. Trimming cost V 6 bases and J 8 bases, with 11 bases left between them. CDR3 residues: CASSKRQDIQYF. CDR3 DNA sequence: TGTGCCAGCAGCAAGCGACAGGACATTCAGTACTTC.

The J gene is TRBJ1-5, the V gene TRBV7-2; maybe TRBD1 (6 bases). This CDR3 is built from 15 residues. CDR1 and CDR2 (germline): SGHTA, FQGNSA. The V end lost 5 bases, the J end lost 4 bases, and 15 bases lay between the germline ends. The chain's CDR3 is CASSLRQATNQPQHF. The CDR3, as DNA: TGTGCCAGCAGCCTCCGACAGGCGACGAATCAGCCCCAGCATTTT. Supplemented by reference TRBV7-2 and TRBJ1-5, the full variable domain reads GAGVSQSPSNKVTEKGKDVELRCDPISGHTALYWYRQSLGQGLEFLIYFQGNSAPDKSGLPSDRFSAERTGGSVSTLTIQRTQQEDSAVYLCASSLRQATNQPQHFGDGTRLSIL.

This clonotype was recorded at least ten times. The V gene is TRBV2, the J gene TRBJ2-5; no reliable D call. V was shortened by 0 bases and J by 0 bases, with 5 bases between the two germline ends. The germline V gene has CDR1 SNHLY and CDR2 FYNNEI. The length of the CDR3 is 14 residues. The CDR3 reads CASSEALYQETQYF. CDR3 sequence (DNA): TGTGCCAGCAGTGAAGCGCTGTACCAAGAGACCCAGTACTTC. The full variable domain, in which reference TRBV2 and TRBJ2-5 provide the parts outside the CDR3, is EPEVTQTPSHQVTQMGQEVILRCVPISNHLYFYWYRQILGQKVEFLVSFYNNEISEKSEIFDDQFSVERPDGSNFTLKIRSTKLEDSAMYFCASSEALYQETQYFGPGTRLLVL.

The chain uses TRBV5-5 and TRBJ1-2; D is perhaps TRBD1 (6 bases). V gave up 4 bases and J gave up 4 bases, with 8 bases separating them. This CDR3 spans 12 amino acids. CDR1 is SGHKS, CDR2 YYEKEE, per germline (reference sequence). CDR3 bases: TGTGCCAGCAGCGGACAGTTCTATGGCTACACCTTC. Its translation is CASSGQFYGYTF.

V and J are TRBV2 and TRBJ1-5; D gene uncertain. The V end lost 2 bases, the J end lost 3 bases, and 8 bases lay between the germline ends. The CDR3 consists of 14 residues. Germline CDR1 SNHLY, CDR2 FYNNEI. The DNA for the CDR3 is TGTGCCAGCAGTGAACGGGGTAACAATCAGCCCCAGCATTTT. Amino acid sequence: CASSERGNNQPQHF.

This clonotype was recorded once. The V gene is TRBV4-1, the J gene TRBJ1-6; maybe TRBD1 (6 bases). The CDR3 consists of 15 residues. V was pared by 1 base and J by 10 bases, with 14 bases between. Germline CDR1 and CDR2: MGHRA and YSYEKL. CDR3 in DNA: TGCGCCAGCAGCCAAGCCCCACAGGGAACCTCACCCCTCCACTTT. Translating gives CASSQAPQGTSPLHF.

At least ten counts were recorded for this clonotype. This chain joins TRBV5-1 and TRBJ1-2; D perhaps matches TRBD1 (6 bases). The CDR3 totals 15 residues. V was cut by 2 bases and J by 0 bases, with 11 bases left in between. Germline CDR1 reads SGHRS; CDR2 reads YFSETQ. The CDR3 nucleotides are TGCGCCAGCAGCTTTTCGGGGGCCACTAACTATGGCTACACCTTC. Amino acid sequence: CASSFSGATNYGYTF.

The rearrangement joins TRBV7-2 to TRBJ2-5; TRBD1 matches at 8 bases. J gave up 6 bases and V 1 base, and 7 bases lay outside the gene matches. Per the germline V gene, CDR1 is SGHTA and CDR2 is FQGNSA. The CDR3 runs 15 residues. CDR3 region: CASSLERQGAKTQYF. The CDR3 nucleotides read TGTGCCAGCAGCTTAGAAAGGCAGGGGGCTAAGACCCAGTACTTC.

This clonotype was seen ten or more times. The chain recombines TRBV20-1 with TRBJ1-2; D may be TRBD1 (6 bases). V was cut by 7 bases and J by 5 bases, with 11 bases left in between. The CDR3 contains 11 residues. Per germline, CDR1 DFQATT and CDR2 SNEGSKA (reference sequence). This CDR3 is CSGTGTYGYTF. DNA for the CDR3: TGCAGTGGAACAGGGACGTATGGCTACACCTTC.

This chain joins TRBV4-2 and TRBJ1-2, with D perhaps TRBD1 (5 bases). The V and J ends lost 6 bases and 6 bases respectively, with 23 bases between them. This CDR3 has 16 residues. The germline V gene encodes CDR1 LGHNA and CDR2 YNFKEQ. As DNA, the CDR3 is TGTGCCAGCAGAGCCAAAGACCGGTGGGGCGGGCATGGCTACACCTTC. It yields the protein CASRAKDRWGGHGYTF.

This chain connects TRBV10-3 to TRBJ2-3, with 9 bases matching TRBD2. The junction had 8 bases not matched to a gene; V was cut back by 3 bases and J by 4 bases. Germline loops: CDR1 ENHRY, CDR2 SYGVKD. The CDR3 contains 16 residues. The CDR3: CAISEGLAGTADTQYF. The CDR3 DNA sequence: TGTGCCATCAGTGAAGGGCTAGCGGGGACAGCAGATACGCAGTATTTT.

The genes are TRBV29-1 and TRBJ2-1, with unresolved D. V lost 7 bases to trimming and J lost 0 bases, with 7 bases between them. The germline V gene encodes CDR1 SQVTM and CDR2 ANQGSEA. The CDR3 loop spans 12 amino acids. CDR3 sequence (DNA): TGCAGCGGGTGGCGCTCCTACAATGAGCAGTTCTTC. This sequence encodes CSGWRSYNEQFF.